Presented here are 19 T cell receptor beta chains from one specimen sequenced in a study of control samples from healthy donors and cancer patients. TCRdb keeps only in-frame clones here, not all; method: immunoSEQ multiplex PCR. Of 140,000 or so clones detected, around 90% appear once; the ten largest clones hold more than 4%. Material: blood. The receptors stem from a man aged 30 to 39 in good health.

This clone is termed medium-sized. The chain has TRBV13 and TRBJ2-7, with 9 positions matching TRBD1. Unmatched junction bases numbered 5, after V lost 6 bases and J lost 2 bases. The CDR3 extends over 14 amino acids. Per the germline V gene, CDR1 is PRHDT and CDR2 is FYEKMQ (reference sequence). Written as DNA, the CDR3 is TGTGCCAGCAGAAAACAGGGGGCCACCTACGAGCAGTACTTC. This translates into CASRKQGATYEQYF.

The chain carries TRBV14 and TRBJ2-4, with D unclear. Per the germline V gene, CDR1 is SGHDN and CDR2 is FVKESK. This CDR3 spans 14 amino acids. Trimming removed 6 bases from V and 2 bases from J, with 11 bases in between. The CDR3 sequence is CASSLGFPKNIQYF. DNA for the CDR3: TGTGCCAGCAGTTTGGGGTTTCCCAAAAACATTCAGTACTTC. Using reference TRBV14 and TRBJ2-4 for the parts outside the CDR3, the full variable domain is EAGVTQFPSHSVIEKGQTVTLRCDPISGHDNLYWYRRVMGKEIKFLLHFVKESKQDESGMPNNRFLAERTGGTYSTLKVQPAELEDSGVYFCASSLGFPKNIQYFGAGTRLSVL.

This chain connects TRBV5-6 to TRBJ2-5; 9 bases are shared with TRBD1. V shed 3 bases, J shed 4 bases, and the junction held 13 bases outside the gene matches. CDR3 size: 17 residues. Germline V CDR1 and CDR2: SGHDT, YYEEEE. In DNA, the CDR3 is TGTGCCAGCAGCTCCGGGACAGGGAGGATTAGGGGAGAGACCCAGTACTTC. This gives the protein CASSSGTGRIRGETQYF.

The chain links TRBV19 to TRBJ2-7, with TRBD2 identical over 8 bases. The CDR3 length is 15 residues. The germline V gene has CDR1 LNHDA and CDR2 SQIVND (reference sequence). V lost 1 base and J lost 4; bases outside the gene matches: 6. The CDR3 spells CASSIVIAGRYEQYF. In nucleotides, the CDR3 is TGTGCCAGTAGTATAGTAATAGCGGGGCGTTACGAGCAGTACTTC.

The rearrangement uses TRBV9 and TRBJ2-1; D might be TRBD1 (5 bases). V lost 3 bases and J lost 5, with 12 bases in between. This CDR3 region has 14 residues. Germline assignment: CDR1 SGDLS and CDR2 YYNGEE. The CDR3 spells CASSGGMGHNEQFF. The CDR3 DNA is TGTGCCAGCAGCGGCGGTATGGGGCACAATGAGCAGTTCTTC.

This clone was picked up one time. This sequence joins TRBV7-3 and TRBJ2-1; TRBD2 is a possible D gene (5 bases). Germline V gene lookup returns CDR1 SGHTA and CDR2 FQGTGA. Between the trimmed V and J ends, which lost 5 bases and 6 bases, there was a span of 14 bases. This CDR3 contains 14 residues. The CDR3 is CASSPPGLLNEQFF. The CDR3 coding sequence is TGTGCCAGCAGCCCCCCCGGACTCCTCAATGAGCAGTTCTTC.

CDR3 bases: TGTGCCAGTAGTAAAAAGGGACATAACACCGGGGAGCTGTTTTTT. Translated, it gives CASSKKGHNTGELFF. The chain recombines TRBV19 with TRBJ2-2; D might be TRBD1 (6 bases). Germline V gene lookup returns CDR1 LNHDA and CDR2 SQIVND (reference sequence). The V gene lost 4 bases and the J gene lost 2 bases, with 11 bases spanning the gap. CDR3 length: 15 residues.

V gene TRBV18 combines with J gene TRBJ2-7; D gene unclear. The V gene's germline CDR1 is KGHSH and CDR2 LQKENI. Trimming cost V 5 bases and J 2 bases, with 16 bases left between them. There are 15 residues in the CDR3. CDR3 residues: CASSFGTTLPYEQYF. The CDR3 DNA sequence: TGTGCCAGCTCATTCGGTACGACCCTTCCCTACGAGCAGTACTTC.

The chain recombines TRBV4-2 with TRBJ2-5; 9 nucleotides agree with TRBD2. V lost 3 bases and J lost 5; bases outside the gene matches: 16. The germline CDR1 and CDR2 sequences are LGHNA and YNFKEQ. The CDR3 is 18 residues long. The chain's CDR3 is CASSQASGVSEGDETQYF. The CDR3 coding sequence is TGTGCCAGCAGCCAGGCTAGCGGGGTGTCCGAGGGGGACGAGACCCAGTACTTC.

This chain connects TRBV6-5 to TRBJ1-1; D is ambiguous. Deletions cut 6 bases from V and 1 base from J, with 9 bases between. Germline V gene sequence: CDR1 MNHEY, CDR2 SVGAGI. The CDR3 totals 13 residues. CDR3 DNA: TGTGCCAGCAGCGCGTCGAGGAACACTGAAGCTTTCTTT. It is translated as CASSASRNTEAFF.

The chain carries TRBV18 and TRBJ1-1, with D possibly matching TRBD1 (5 bases). Trimming took off 3 bases at V and 8 bases at J, with 7 bases between the two ends. This CDR3 has 11 residues. From germline, CDR1 is KGHSH and CDR2 LQKENI. The CDR3 DNA reads TGTGCCAGCTCACCGGACAACGAAGCTTTCTTT. Translation gives CASSPDNEAFF.

The rearrangement uses TRBV24-1 and TRBJ1-5; TRBD1 matches at 7 bases. The CDR3 covers 17 residues. Germline loops: CDR1 KGHDR, CDR2 SFDVKD. The ends lost 4 bases at V and 5 bases at J; junction bases unmatched: 13. CDR3 DNA: TGTGCCACCAGTGACCCCCGGGGAGGGGGCGGGTATCAGCCCCAGCATTTT. It yields the protein CATSDPRGGGGYQPQHF.

V gene TRBV5-6 combines with J gene TRBJ1-2; D unclear. Germline values: CDR1 SGHDT, CDR2 YYEEEE. V lost 4 bases and J lost 2, with 18 bases in between. The CDR3 contains 16 residues. The CDR3: CASSPRGQAGNYGYTF. The CDR3, as DNA: TGTGCCAGCAGCCCTCGAGGGCAGGCGGGCAACTATGGCTACACCTTC.

CDR3: CASSLTETYEQYF. The CDR3 region has the DNA TGTGCCAGTAGTTTGACTGAGACCTACGAGCAGTACTTC. This chain links TRBV19 with TRBJ2-7, with D uncertain. The CDR3 has 13 amino acids. The germline V gene encodes CDR1 LNHDA and CDR2 SQIVND (reference sequence). V lost 5 bases, J lost 2 bases, and 10 bases lay in between.

This clone was seen once. The V call is TRBV25-1, the J call TRBJ2-1; 8 nucleotides agree with TRBD1. There are 15 residues in the CDR3. The V and J ends lost 7 bases and 0 bases, in that order; junction bases with no gene match: 5. The germline CDR1 and CDR2 sequences are MGHDK and SYGVNS. CDR3 loop: CASTQGASSYNEQFF. The DNA of the CDR3 is TGTGCCAGCACCCAGGGGGCGAGCTCCTACAATGAGCAGTTCTTC.

This chain joins TRBV19 and TRBJ2-6; 10 nucleotides agree with TRBD1. The CDR3 length is 15 residues. Germline CDR1 is LNHDA and CDR2 is SQIVND (reference sequence). J lost 1 base, V lost 9 bases, and 3 bases had no gene match. In DNA, the CDR3 is TGTGCCAGCCAGGACAGGGGGTCTGGGGCCAACGTCCTGACTTTC. This encodes CASQDRGSGANVLTF. Combining the CDR3 with reference TRBV19 and TRBJ2-6 gives the whole variable domain DGGITQSPKYLFRKEGQNVTLSCEQNLNHDAMYWYRQDPGQGLRLIYYSQIVNDFQKGDIAEGYSVSREKKESFPLTVTSAQKNPTAFYLCASQDRGSGANVLTFGAGSRLTVL.

The rearrangement links TRBV7-8 to TRBJ1-2; D gene ambiguous. Looked up from germline, CDR1 is SGHVS and CDR2 is FQNEAQ. Between the trimmed V and J ends, which lost 5 bases and 2 bases, there was a span of 9 bases. The CDR3 covers 13 residues. For the CDR3, the DNA is TGTGCCAGCAGCCCCGATCGAAACTATGGCTACACCTTC. It is translated as CASSPDRNYGYTF.

The chain uses TRBV6-5 and TRBJ2-7; 10 bases match TRBD1. CDR1 is MNHEY, CDR2 SVGAGI, per germline. This CDR3 region has 14 residues. V dropped 8 bases and J dropped 5; count of bases not matched to a gene: 9. The CDR3 is CASQRGQGFDEQYF. The CDR3, as DNA: TGTGCCAGCCAACGGGGACAGGGGTTCGACGAGCAGTACTTC.

In DNA, the CDR3 is TGCGCCAGCAGCCAAGATCGCTTCGCGGGATTCCGACTACGGGAGCAGTACTTC. Translating it yields CASSQDRFAGFRLREQYF. J is TRBJ2-7 and V is TRBV4-3, with a tentative D call TRBD2 (6 bases). With 0 bases removed from V and 7 bases from J, the gap between germline ends came to 25 bases. CDR1 is LGHNA and CDR2 is YSLEER in the germline V gene. This CDR3 has 18 residues.